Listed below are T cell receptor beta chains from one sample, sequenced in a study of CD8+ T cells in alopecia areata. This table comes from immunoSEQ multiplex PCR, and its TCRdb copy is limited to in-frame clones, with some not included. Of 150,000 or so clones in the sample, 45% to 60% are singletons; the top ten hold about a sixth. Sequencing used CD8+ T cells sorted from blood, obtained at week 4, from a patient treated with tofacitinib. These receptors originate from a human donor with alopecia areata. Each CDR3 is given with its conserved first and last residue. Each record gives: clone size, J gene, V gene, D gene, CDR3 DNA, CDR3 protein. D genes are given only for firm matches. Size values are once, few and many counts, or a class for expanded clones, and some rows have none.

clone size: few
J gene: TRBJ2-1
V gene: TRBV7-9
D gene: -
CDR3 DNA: TGTGCCAGCAGCCTAGGGACCAGCAATGAGCAGTTCTTC
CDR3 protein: CASSLGTSNEQFF

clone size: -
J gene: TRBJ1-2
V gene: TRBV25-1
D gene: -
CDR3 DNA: TGTGCCAGCAGTCCATGGGGGACATACTATGGCTACACCTTC
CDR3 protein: CASSPWGTYYGYTF

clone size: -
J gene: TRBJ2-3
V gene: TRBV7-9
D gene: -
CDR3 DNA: TGTGCCAGCAGCCCGCGAGCGGCCTACGGAGCAGATACGCAGTATTTT
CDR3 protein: CASSPRAAYGADTQYF

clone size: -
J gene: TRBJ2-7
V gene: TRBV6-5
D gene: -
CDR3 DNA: TGTGCCAGCAGTTACTCGGAGGGGAACGAGCAGTACTTC
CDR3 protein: CASSYSEGNEQYF

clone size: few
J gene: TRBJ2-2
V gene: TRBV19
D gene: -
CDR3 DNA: TGTGCCAGTAGTATTGGCCTCTCCGGGGAGCTGTTTTTT
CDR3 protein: CASSIGLSGELFF

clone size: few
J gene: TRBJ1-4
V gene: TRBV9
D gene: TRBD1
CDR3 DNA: TGTGCCAGCAGCGATCCGGGACAGGGGAATGAAAAACTGTTTTTT
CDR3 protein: CASSDPGQGNEKLFF

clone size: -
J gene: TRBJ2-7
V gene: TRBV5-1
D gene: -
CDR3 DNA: TGCGCCAGCAGCTTTGGACAGCTATACGAGCAGTACTTC
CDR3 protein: CASSFGQLYEQYF

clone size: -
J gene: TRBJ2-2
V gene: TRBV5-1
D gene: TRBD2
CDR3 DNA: TGCGCCAGCAGCTCCACCCCAGGGGAGCGGGGGATCACCGGGGAGCTGTTTTTT
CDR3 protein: CASSSTPGERGITGELFF

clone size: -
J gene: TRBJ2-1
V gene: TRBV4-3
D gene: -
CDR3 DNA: TGCGCCAGCAGCCGTTTCCCCTTTCGGGACTACAATGAGCAGTTCTTC
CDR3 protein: CASSRFPFRDYNEQFF

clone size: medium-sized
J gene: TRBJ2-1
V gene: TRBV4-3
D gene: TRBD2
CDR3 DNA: TGCGCCAGCAGCCAAGGACTAGCGGGGAACAATGAGCAGTTCTTC
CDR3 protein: CASSQGLAGNNEQFF

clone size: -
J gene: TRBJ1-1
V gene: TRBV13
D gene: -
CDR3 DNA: TGTGCCAGCAGCTTAGGAGATTGGGCAGTCGAAGCTTTCTTT
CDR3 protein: CASSLGDWAVEAFF

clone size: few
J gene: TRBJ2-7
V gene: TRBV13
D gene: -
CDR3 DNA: TGTGCCAGCAGCTCCTTTACCTACGAGCAGTACTTC
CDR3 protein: CASSSFTYEQYF

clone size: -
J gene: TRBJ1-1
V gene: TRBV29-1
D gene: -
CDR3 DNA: TGCAGCATGTCGGCGGGGACGGTGAACACTGAAGCTTTCTTT
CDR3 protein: CSMSAGTVNTEAFF

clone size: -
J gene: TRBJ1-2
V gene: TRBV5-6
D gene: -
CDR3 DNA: TGTGCCAGCAGTTTTGGGTCGGTCGGCTACACCTTC
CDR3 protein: CASSFGSVGYTF

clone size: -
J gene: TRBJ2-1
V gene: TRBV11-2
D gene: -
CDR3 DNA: TGTGCCAGCAGCTTAACCGAACGTTACTCCTACAATGAGCAGTTCTTC
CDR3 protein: CASSLTERYSYNEQFF

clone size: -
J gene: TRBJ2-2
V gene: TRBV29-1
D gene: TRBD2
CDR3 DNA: TGCAGCGTTGAAGGACTAGCGGGGGGTACGAACACCGGGGAGCTGTTTTTT
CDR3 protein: CSVEGLAGGTNTGELFF

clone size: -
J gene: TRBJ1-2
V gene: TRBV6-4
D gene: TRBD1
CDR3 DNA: TGTGCCAGCAGACCCTTCCGGGGACAGGGAGAGGGCTACACCTTC
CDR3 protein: CASRPFRGQGEGYTF

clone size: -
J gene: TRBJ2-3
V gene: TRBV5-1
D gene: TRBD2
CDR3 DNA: TGCGCCAGCAGCTTTAGCGGGGGGCAAGATACGCAGTATTTT
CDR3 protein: CASSFSGGQDTQYF

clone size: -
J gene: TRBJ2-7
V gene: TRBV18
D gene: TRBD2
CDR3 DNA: TGTGCCAGCTCACCAACGGGGGGGTCCCACGAGCAGTACTTC
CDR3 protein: CASSPTGGSHEQYF

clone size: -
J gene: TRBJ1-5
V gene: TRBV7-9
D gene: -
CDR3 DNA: TGTGCCAGCAGCCCCGGGCTCGGCAATCAGCCCCAGCATTTT
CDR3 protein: CASSPGLGNQPQHF

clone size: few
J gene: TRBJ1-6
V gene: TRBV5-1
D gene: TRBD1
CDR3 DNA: TGCGCCAGCAGCCCTCTGGTGATCGACAGGGGCCCTTCACCCCTCCACTTT
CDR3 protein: CASSPLVIDRGPSPLHF

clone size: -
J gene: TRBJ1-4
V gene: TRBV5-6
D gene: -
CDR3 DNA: TGTGCCAGCACCCAGGGTGGCGAAAAACTGTTTTTT
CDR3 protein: CASTQGGEKLFF

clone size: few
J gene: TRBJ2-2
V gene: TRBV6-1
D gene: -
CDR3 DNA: TGTGCCAGTCGCCCTCCCTGGAACACCGGGGAGCTGTTTTTT
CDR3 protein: CASRPPWNTGELFF

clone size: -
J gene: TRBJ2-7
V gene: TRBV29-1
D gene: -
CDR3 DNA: TGCAGCGTTGAGGTTTCCAACCGACGTGGCGAGCAGTACTTC
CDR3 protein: CSVEVSNRRGEQYF

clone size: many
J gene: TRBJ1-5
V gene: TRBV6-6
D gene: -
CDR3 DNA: TGTGCCAGCCAGAAACATAGCAATCAGCCCCAGCATTTT
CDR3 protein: CASQKHSNQPQHF

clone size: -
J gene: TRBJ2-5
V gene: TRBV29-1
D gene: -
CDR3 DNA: TGCAGCGTTATCGGACAAATAAAAGAGACCCAGTACTTC
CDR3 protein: CSVIGQIKETQYF

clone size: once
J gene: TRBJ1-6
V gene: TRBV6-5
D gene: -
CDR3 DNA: TGTGCCAGCAGTAGTCGGGGGTCCTATAATTCACCCCTCCACTTT
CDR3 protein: CASSSRGSYNSPLHF

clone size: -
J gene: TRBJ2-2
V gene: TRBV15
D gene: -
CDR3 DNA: TGTGCCACCAGCGAGGACCGGGGAGGTGCCGGGGAGCTGTTTTTT
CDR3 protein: CATSEDRGGAGELFF

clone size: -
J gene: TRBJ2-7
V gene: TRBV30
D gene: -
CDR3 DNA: TGTGCCTCCAGGGTTCTCTCCTACGAGCAGTACTTC
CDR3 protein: CASRVLSYEQYF

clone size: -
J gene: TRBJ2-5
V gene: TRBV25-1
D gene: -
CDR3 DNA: TGTGCCAGCAGATCCTCAGATATTTACGAGACCCAGTACTTC
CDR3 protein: CASRSSDIYETQYF

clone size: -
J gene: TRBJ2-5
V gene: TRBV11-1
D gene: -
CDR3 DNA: TGTGCCAGCAGCCCTACTCCGAGGATCCAAGAGACCCAGTACTTC
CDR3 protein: CASSPTPRIQETQYF

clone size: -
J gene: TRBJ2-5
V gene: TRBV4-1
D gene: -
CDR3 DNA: TGCGCCAGCAGCCAAGTCGGAGGGGGACGAGAGACCCAGTACTTC
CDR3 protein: CASSQVGGGRETQYF

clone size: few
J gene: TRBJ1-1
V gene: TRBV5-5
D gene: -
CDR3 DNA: TGTGCCAGCAGCTTTCTTACAGGGATGAACACTGAAGCTTTCTTT
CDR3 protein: CASSFLTGMNTEAFF

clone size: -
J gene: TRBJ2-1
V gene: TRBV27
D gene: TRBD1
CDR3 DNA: TGTGCCAGCAGTCTGACTGCGTTGGACAGGGGGGACAATGAGCAGTTCTTC
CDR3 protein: CASSLTALDRGDNEQFF

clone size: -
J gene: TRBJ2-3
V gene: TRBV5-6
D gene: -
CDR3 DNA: TGTGCCAGCAGCTTGGGGGACACCTACACAGATACGCAGTATTTT
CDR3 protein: CASSLGDTYTDTQYF

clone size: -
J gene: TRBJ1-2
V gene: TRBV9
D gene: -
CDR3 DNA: TGTGCCAGCAGCCCCCGGCCGGGACAAGGGAACTATGGCTACACCTTC
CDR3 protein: CASSPRPGQGNYGYTF

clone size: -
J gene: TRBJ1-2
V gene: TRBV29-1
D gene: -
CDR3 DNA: TGCAGCGTTGATACAGCCAACAACTATGGCTACACCTTC
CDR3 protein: CSVDTANNYGYTF

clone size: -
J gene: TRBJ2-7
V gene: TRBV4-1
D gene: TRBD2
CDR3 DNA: TGCGCCAGCAGCCAAGGTTTACTAGCGGGGGCGACCTACGAGCAGTACTTC
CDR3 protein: CASSQGLLAGATYEQYF

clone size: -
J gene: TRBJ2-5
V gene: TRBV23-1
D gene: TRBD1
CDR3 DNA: TGCGCCAGCAGTCCCACCGACAGGGGACAAGAGACCCAGTACTTC
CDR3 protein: CASSPTDRGQETQYF

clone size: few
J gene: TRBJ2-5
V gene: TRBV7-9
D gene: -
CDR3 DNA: TGTGCCAGCAGCACGGACGAGAAGACCCAGTACTTC
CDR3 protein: CASSTDEKTQYF

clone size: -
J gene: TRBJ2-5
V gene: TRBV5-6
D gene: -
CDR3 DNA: TGTGCCAGCAGCTCCCCGTGGGCCGACCAAGAGACCCAGTACTTC
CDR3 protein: CASSSPWADQETQYF